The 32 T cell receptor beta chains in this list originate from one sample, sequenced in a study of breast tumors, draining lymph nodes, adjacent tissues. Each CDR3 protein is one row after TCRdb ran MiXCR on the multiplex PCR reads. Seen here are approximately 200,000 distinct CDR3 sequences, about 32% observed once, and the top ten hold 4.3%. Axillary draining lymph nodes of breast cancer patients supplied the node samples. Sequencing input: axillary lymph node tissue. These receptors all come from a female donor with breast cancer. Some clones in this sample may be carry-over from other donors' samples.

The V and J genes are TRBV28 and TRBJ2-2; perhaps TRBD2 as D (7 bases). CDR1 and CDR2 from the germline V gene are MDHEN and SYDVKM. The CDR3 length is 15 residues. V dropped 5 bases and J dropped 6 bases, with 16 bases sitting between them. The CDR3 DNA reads TGTGCCAGCAGTCCCCCTAAAGGGGGGGCCGGGGAGCTGTTTTTT. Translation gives CASSPPKGGAGELFF.

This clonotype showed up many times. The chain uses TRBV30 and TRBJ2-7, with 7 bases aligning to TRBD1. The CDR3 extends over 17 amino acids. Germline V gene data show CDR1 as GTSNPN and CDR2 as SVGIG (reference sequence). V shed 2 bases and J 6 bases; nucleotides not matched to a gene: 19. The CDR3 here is CAWSRPYSTGVKVEQYF. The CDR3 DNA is TGTGCCTGGAGTCGCCCCTATTCAACAGGGGTAAAGGTCGAGCAGTACTTC.

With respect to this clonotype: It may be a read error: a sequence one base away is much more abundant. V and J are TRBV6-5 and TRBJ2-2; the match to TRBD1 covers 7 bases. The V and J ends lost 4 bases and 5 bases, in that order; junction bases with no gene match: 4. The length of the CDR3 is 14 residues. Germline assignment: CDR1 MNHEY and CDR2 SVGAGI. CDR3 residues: CASSSTGSTGELFF. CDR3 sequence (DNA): TGTGCCAGCAGTTCGACAGGGTCGACCGGGGAGCTGTTTTTT.

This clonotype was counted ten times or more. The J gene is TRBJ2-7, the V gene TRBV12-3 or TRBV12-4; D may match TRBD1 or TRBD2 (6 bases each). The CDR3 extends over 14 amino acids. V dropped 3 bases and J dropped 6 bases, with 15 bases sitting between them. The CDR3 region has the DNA TGTGCCAGCAGTTTCGGGGGCGGCCGACCCGAGCAGTACTTC. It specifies CASSFGGGRPEQYF.

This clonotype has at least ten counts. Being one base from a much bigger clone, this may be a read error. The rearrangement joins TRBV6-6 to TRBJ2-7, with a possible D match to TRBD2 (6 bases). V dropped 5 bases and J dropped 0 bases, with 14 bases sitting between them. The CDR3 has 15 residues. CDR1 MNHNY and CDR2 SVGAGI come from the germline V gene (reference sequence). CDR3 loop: CASSHRGKRSYEQYF. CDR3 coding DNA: TGTGCCAGCAGTCACCGGGGGAAACGCTCCTACGAGCAGTACTTC.

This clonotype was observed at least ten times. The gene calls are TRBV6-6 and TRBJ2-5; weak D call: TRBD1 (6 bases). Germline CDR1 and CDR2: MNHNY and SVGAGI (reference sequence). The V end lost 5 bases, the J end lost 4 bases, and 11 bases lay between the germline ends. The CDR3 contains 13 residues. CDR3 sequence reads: CASSSQGPETQYF. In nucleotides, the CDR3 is TGTGCCAGCAGTAGCCAGGGGCCAGAGACCCAGTACTTC.

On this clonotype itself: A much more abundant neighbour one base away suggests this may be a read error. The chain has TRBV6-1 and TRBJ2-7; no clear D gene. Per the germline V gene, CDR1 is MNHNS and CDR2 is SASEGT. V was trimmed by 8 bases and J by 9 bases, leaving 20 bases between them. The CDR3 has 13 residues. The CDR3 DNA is TGTGCCAGCTACAAAGAGTTCTCGGGCGGGCAGTACTTC. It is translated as CASYKEFSGGQYF.

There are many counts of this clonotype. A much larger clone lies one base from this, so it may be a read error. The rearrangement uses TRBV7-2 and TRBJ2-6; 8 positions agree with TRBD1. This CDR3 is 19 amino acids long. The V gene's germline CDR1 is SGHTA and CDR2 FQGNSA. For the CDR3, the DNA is TGTGCCAGCAGCCTAGTCTATGAGACAGGGGCCTATGGGCCCAACGTCCTGACTTTC. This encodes CASSLVYETGAYGPNVLTF.

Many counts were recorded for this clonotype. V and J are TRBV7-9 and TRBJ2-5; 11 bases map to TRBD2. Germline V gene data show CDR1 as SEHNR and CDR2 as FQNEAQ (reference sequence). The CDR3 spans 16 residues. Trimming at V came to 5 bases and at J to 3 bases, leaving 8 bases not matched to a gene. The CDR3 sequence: CASSRATSGRKETQYF. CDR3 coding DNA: TGTGCCAGCAGCCGCGCAACTAGCGGGAGAAAAGAGACCCAGTACTTC.

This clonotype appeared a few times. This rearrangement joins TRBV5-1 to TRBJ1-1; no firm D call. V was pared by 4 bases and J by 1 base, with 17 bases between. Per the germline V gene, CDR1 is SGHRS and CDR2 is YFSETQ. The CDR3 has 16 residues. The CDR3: CASSRQGLQWNTEAFF. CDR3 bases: TGCGCCAGCAGCCGGCAAGGACTACAATGGAACACTGAAGCTTTCTTT.

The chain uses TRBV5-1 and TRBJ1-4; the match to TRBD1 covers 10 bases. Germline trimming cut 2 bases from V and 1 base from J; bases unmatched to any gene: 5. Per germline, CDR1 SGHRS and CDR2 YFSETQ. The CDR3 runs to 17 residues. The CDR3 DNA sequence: TGCGCCAGCAGCTTCGACAGGGGGCAGGGAACTAATGAAAAACTGTTTTTT. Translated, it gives CASSFDRGQGTNEKLFF.

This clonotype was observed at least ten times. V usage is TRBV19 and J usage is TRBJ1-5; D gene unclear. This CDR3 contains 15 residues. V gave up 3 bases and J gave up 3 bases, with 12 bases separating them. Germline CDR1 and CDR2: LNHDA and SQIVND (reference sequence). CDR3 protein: CASSIMIKPNQPQHF. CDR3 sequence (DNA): TGTGCCAGTAGTATTATGATTAAGCCCAATCAGCCCCAGCATTTT.

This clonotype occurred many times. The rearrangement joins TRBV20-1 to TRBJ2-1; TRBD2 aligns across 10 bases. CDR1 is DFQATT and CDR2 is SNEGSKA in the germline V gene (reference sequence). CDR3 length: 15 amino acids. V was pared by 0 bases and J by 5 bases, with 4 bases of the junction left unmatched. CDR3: CSARDQGLANNEQFF. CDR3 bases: TGCAGTGCTAGAGATCAGGGACTAGCGAACAATGAGCAGTTCTTC.

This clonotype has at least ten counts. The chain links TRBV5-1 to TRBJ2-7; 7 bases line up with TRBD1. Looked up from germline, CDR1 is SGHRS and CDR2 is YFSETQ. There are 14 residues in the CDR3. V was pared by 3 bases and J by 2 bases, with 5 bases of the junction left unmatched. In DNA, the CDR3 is TGCGCCAGCAGCTATAAAGGGACAGCCTACGAGCAGTACTTC. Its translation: CASSYKGTAYEQYF.

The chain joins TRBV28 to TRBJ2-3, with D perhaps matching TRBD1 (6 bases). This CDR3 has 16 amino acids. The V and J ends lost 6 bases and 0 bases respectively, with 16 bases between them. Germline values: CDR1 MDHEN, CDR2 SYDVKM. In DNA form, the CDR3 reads TGTGCCAGCAGCCCTAGGGGGTTATTTAGCACAGATACGCAGTATTTT. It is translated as CASSPRGLFSTDTQYF. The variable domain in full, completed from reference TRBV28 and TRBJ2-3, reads DVKVTQSSRYLVKRTGEKVFLECVQDMDHENMFWYRQDPGLGLRLIYFSYDVKMKEKGDIPEGYSVSREKKERFSLILESASTNQTSMYLCASSPRGLFSTDTQYFGPGTRLTVL.

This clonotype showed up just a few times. This CDR3 reads CASSPYRDISYGYTF. In DNA form, the CDR3 reads TGTGCCAGCAGCCCGTACAGGGATATAAGCTATGGCTACACCTTC. The rearrangement joins TRBV3-1 to TRBJ1-2, with a weak D call TRBD1 (6 bases). Germline V CDR1 and CDR2: LGHDT, YNNKEL (reference sequence). The CDR3 has 15 amino acids. The V gene lost 4 bases and the J gene lost 4 bases, with 16 bases spanning the gap.

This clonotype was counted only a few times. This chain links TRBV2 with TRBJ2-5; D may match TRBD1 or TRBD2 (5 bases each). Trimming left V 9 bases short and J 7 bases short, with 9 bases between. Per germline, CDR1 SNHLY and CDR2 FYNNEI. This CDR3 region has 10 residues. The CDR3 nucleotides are TGTGCCAGAGCTGGGGGGACCCAGTACTTC. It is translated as CARAGGTQYF.

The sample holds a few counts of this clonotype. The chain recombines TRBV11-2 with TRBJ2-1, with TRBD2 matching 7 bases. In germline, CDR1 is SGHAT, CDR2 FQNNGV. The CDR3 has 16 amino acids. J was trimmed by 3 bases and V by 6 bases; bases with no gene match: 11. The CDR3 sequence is CASRHGAGAGYNEQFF. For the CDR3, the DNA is TGTGCCAGCAGACATGGGGCGGGAGCGGGCTACAATGAGCAGTTCTTC.

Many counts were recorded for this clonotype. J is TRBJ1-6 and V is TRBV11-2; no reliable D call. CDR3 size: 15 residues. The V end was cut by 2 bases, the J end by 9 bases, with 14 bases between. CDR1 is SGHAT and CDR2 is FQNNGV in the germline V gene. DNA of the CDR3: TGTGCCAGCAGCTTACCGGAGAGGGCTGGTTCACCCCTCCACTTT. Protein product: CASSLPERAGSPLHF.

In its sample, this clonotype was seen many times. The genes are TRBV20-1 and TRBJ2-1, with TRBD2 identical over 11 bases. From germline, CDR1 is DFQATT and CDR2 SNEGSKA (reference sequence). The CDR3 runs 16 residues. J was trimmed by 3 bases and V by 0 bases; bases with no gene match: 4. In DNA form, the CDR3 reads TGCAGTGCTAGAGATCTTAGCGGGGGGGGCTACAATGAGCAGTTCTTC. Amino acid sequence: CSARDLSGGGYNEQFF.

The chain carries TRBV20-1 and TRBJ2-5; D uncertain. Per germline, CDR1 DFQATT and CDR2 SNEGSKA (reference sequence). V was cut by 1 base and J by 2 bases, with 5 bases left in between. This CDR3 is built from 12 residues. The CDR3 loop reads CSARGQQETQYF. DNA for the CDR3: TGCAGTGCTAGAGGGCAGCAAGAGACCCAGTACTTC.

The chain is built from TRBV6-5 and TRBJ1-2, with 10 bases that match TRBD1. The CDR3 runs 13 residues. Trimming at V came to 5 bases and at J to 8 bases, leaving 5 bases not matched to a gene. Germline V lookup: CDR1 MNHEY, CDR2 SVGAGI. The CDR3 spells CASSNDRGLGYTF. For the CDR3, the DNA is TGTGCCAGCAGTAACGACAGGGGGCTAGGCTACACCTTC.

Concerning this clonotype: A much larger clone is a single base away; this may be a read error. The CDR3, as DNA: TGTGCCAACCAGCGTACCTCCTACAATGAGCAGTTCTTC. It encodes CANQRTSYNEQFF. This chain links TRBV6-6 with TRBJ2-1; D uncertain. The V gene lost 10 bases and the J gene lost 0 bases, with 10 bases spanning the gap. The CDR3 has 13 residues. The V gene's germline CDR1 is MNHNY and CDR2 SVGAGI (reference sequence).

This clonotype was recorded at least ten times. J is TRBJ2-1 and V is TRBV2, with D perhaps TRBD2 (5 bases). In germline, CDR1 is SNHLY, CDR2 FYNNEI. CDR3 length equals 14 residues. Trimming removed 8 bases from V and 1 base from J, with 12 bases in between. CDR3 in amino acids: CASLIASSYNEQFF. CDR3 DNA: TGTGCCAGCCTTATAGCGTCTTCCTACAATGAGCAGTTCTTC.

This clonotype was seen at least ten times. The CDR3 region has the DNA TGTGCCAGCAGTGAAGCGTCCCCATCCCTAGCGGGGGTCAGGGATACGCAGTATTTT. This codes for CASSEASPSLAGVRDTQYF. V usage is TRBV2 and J usage is TRBJ2-3, with TRBD2 matching 10 bases. V shed 0 bases and J 6 bases; nucleotides not matched to a gene: 15. This CDR3 is 19 amino acids long. Germline values: CDR1 SNHLY, CDR2 FYNNEI.

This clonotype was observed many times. This CDR3 reads CASGPMAGGAGSYEQYF. The CDR3 DNA reads as TGTGCTAGTGGTCCGATGGCAGGGGGCGCGGGCTCCTACGAGCAGTACTTC. J is TRBJ2-7 and V is TRBV12-5; TRBD1 aligns across 8 bases. The V gene end was trimmed by 5 bases and the J gene end by 0 bases; junction bases not matched to a gene: 12. Germline CDR1 and CDR2: LGHNT and FRNRAP. The CDR3 has 17 residues.

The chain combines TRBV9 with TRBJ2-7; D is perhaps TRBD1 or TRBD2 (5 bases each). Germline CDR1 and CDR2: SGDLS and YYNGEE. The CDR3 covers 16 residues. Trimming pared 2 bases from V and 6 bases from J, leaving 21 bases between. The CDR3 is CASSVGFTGDAGEQYF. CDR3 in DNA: TGTGCCAGCAGCGTCGGATTCACTGGGGACGCAGGCGAGCAGTACTTC.

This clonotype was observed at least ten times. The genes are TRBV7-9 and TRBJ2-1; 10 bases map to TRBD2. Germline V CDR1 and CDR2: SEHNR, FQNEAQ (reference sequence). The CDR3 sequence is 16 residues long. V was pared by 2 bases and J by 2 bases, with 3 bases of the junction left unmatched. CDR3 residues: CASSLSTSGAYNEQFF. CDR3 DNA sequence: TGTGCCAGCAGCTTATCCACTAGCGGGGCCTACAATGAGCAGTTCTTC. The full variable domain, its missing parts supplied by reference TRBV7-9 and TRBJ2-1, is DTGVSQNPRHKITKRGQNVTFRCDPISEHNRLYWYRQTLGQGPEFLTYFQNEAQLEKSRLLSDRFSAERPKGSFSTLEIQRTEQGDSAMYLCASSLSTSGAYNEQFFGPGTRLTVL.

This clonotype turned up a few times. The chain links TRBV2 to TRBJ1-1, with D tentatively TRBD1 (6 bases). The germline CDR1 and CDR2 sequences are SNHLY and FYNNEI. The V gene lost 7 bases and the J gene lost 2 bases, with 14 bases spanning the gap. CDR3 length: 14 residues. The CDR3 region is CASIFRGGNTEAFF. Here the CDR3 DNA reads TGTGCCAGCATCTTTAGGGGGGGTAACACTGAAGCTTTCTTT.

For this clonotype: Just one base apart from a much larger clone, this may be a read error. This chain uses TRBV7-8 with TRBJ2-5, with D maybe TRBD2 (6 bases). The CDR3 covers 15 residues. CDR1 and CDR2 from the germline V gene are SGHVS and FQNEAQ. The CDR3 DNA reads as TGTGCCAGCAGCTTTTTGTCCCTCGGAGGGGAGACCCAGCACTTC. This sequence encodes CASSFLSLGGETQHF.

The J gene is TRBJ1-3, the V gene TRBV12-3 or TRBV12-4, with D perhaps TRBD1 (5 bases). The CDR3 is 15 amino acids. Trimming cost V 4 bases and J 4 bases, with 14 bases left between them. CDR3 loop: CASSYGGGSGNTIYF. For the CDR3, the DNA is TGTGCCAGCAGTTATGGCGGGGGGTCCGGAAACACCATATATTTT.

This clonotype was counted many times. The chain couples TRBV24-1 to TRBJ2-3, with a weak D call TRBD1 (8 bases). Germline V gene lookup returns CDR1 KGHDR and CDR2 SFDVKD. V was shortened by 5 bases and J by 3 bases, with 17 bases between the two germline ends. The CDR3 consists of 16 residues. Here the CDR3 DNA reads TGTGCCACCAGTGGTCTGGACAGGGAGGGGACAGATACGCAGTATTTT. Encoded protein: CATSGLDREGTDTQYF.